The rows below give T cell receptor beta chains drawn from one sample of a study of T cell repertoires in cytomegalovirus infection. TCRdb passed the reads through MiXCR, listing each CDR3 protein once. The sample includes some 130,000 distinct CDR3 sequences, about 10% of them seen just once. Sequencing was done on a sample of PBMCs. These receptors came from a human donor in good health (CMV status not recorded). Some clones in this sample may be carry-over from other donors' samples. Each CDR3 is given with its conserved first and last residue. The D gene is left open where the match is weak. Size tells how often a clone was seen (once, few, many) or the class of an expanded clone, and some rows leave it out.

V	size	D	J	CDR3	DNA
TRBV7-6	many	.	TRBJ2-7	CASSTPGRVEQYF	TGTGCCAGCAGCACTCCGGGCCGAGTCGAGCAGTACTTC
TRBV7-3	.	.	TRBJ1-2	CASSPTLGDNYGYTF	TGTGCCAGCAGCCCGACCTTGGGGGACAACTATGGCTACACCTTC
TRBV5-1	many	TRBD2	TRBJ2-7	CASSATSGASYEQYF	TGCGCCAGCAGCGCGACTAGCGGGGCCTCCTACGAGCAGTACTTC
TRBV20-1	few	TRBD1	TRBJ1-1	CGTGVTEAFF	TGCGGGACAGGGGTCACTGAAGCTTTCTTT
TRBV5-1	few	.	TRBJ2-7	CASRPTGTLKGDSEQYF	TGCGCCAGCAGGCCTACCGGGACCCTCAAAGGGGACTCCGAGCAGTACTTC
TRBV18	many	TRBD1	TRBJ2-3	CASSLRTGGTDTQYF	TGTGCCAGCTCACTCCGGACAGGGGGCACAGATACGCAGTATTTT
TRBV7-6	many	TRBD2	TRBJ2-3	CASSPNSGGSGDTQYF	TGTGCCAGCAGCCCTAATAGCGGGGGTAGTGGAGATACGCAGTATTTT
TRBV12-3/TRBV12-4	many	TRBD2	TRBJ2-1	CASSFLGLAGAWNEQFF	TGTGCCAGCAGTTTTCTGGGACTAGCGGGGGCCTGGAATGAGCAGTTCTTC
TRBV7-9	many	TRBD1	TRBJ2-7	CASSPRTGIYEQYF	TGTGCCAGCAGCCCACGGACAGGGATCTACGAGCAGTACTTC
TRBV2	.	TRBD1	TRBJ2-7	CASSEISQGSYEQYF	TGTGCCAGCAGTGAAATTTCACAGGGGTCCTACGAGCAGTACTTC
TRBV6-5	many	.	TRBJ2-5	CASSYSSLARETQYF	TGTGCCAGCAGTTATTCCTCCCTAGCCCGCGAGACCCAGTACTTC
TRBV5-1	few	TRBD2	TRBJ2-2	CASSRLAGTANTGELFF	TGCGCCAGCAGCCGACTAGCGGGGACCGCGAACACCGGGGAGCTGTTTTTT
TRBV4-1	many	TRBD1	TRBJ1-4	CASSQELETGVGRGEKLFF	TGCGCCAGCAGCCAAGAACTTGAGACAGGGGTAGGGCGGGGTGAAAAACTGTTTTTT
TRBV20-1	.	TRBD2	TRBJ2-1	CSARDPLAEYNEQFF	TGCAGTGCTAGAGATCCACTAGCGGAGTACAATGAGCAGTTCTTC
TRBV28	many	TRBD2	TRBJ2-3	CASSLRAGGPVRTDTQYF	TGTGCCAGCAGTTTAAGAGCGGGGGGGCCGGTGAGAACAGATACGCAGTATTTT
TRBV4-1	.	.	TRBJ1-1	CASSPMGQGNTEAFF	TGCGCCAGCAGCCCTATGGGGCAGGGGAACACTGAAGCTTTCTTT
TRBV19	few	.	TRBJ1-1	CASAQARSNTEAFF	TGTGCCAGCGCACAGGCGCGCTCGAACACTGAAGCTTTCTTT
TRBV20-1	many	TRBD1	TRBJ2-7	CSAWTGETYEQYF	TGCAGTGCCTGGACAGGGGAAACCTACGAGCAGTACTTC
TRBV20-1	many	TRBD2	TRBJ2-5	CSASGTSGGHARTQYF	TGCAGTGCTAGTGGGACTAGCGGGGGCCACGCGAGGACCCAGTACTTC
TRBV19	.	TRBD1	TRBJ2-6	CANSQGAGANVLTF	TGTGCCAATAGTCAGGGGGCTGGGGCCAACGTCCTGACTTTC
TRBV23-1	few	.	TRBJ2-5	CASSLRDSHQETQYF	TGCGCCAGCAGTCTCCGTGACAGTCACCAAGAGACCCAGTACTTC
TRBV12-3/TRBV12-4	many	.	TRBJ1-2	CAIGSRYGYTF	TGTGCCATCGGTTCCAGGTATGGCTACACCTTC
TRBV29-1	many	TRBD2	TRBJ2-7	CSVDGLAGGSFYEQYF	TGCAGCGTCGACGGACTAGCGGGGGGCTCCTTTTACGAGCAGTACTTC
TRBV7-9	.	.	TRBJ1-2	CASKQDPYGYTF	TGTGCCAGCAAACAGGACCCGTACGGCTACACCTTC
TRBV5-4	many	.	TRBJ1-2	CASSAGQLYGYTF	TGTGCCAGCAGCGCGGGACAACTCTATGGCTACACCTTC
TRBV6-6	.	.	TRBJ2-1	CASSPQGGNEQFF	TGTGCCAGCAGTCCTCAGGGGGGCAATGAGCAGTTCTTC
TRBV6-8	.	.	TRBJ1-1	CASSSRPAMAEAFF	TGTGCCAGCAGTTCCCGACCCGCGATGGCTGAAGCTTTCTTT
TRBV2	.	.	TRBJ2-1	CASRSANEQFF	TGTGCCAGCAGGTCGGCTAATGAGCAGTTCTTC
TRBV19	many	.	TRBJ2-1	CASSIINEQFF	TGTGCCAGTAGTATCATCAATGAGCAGTTCTTC
TRBV5-3	few	.	TRBJ1-2	CASSLEVNYGYTF	TGTGCCAGCAGCTTGGAAGTTAACTATGGCTACACCTTC
TRBV18	many	TRBD1	TRBJ1-5	CASSSGTGENQPQHF	TGTGCCAGCTCGTCCGGGACAGGGGAAAATCAGCCCCAGCATTTT
TRBV20-1	.	.	TRBJ2-7	CSAKDGRSSYEQYF	TGCAGTGCTAAGGACGGAAGGAGCTCCTACGAGCAGTACTTC
TRBV7-9	many	TRBD2	TRBJ2-7	CASSLELAGLSYEQYF	TGTGCCAGCAGCTTAGAACTAGCGGGCCTCTCCTACGAGCAGTACTTC
TRBV6-5	many	.	TRBJ1-5	CASSSDRNSNQPQHF	TGTGCCAGCAGTTCCGACAGAAATAGCAATCAGCCCCAGCATTTT
TRBV7-9	many	.	TRBJ2-3	CASTQALAADTQYF	TGTGCCAGCACCCAGGCCCTAGCCGCAGATACGCAGTATTTT
TRBV20-1	many	.	TRBJ1-2	CSAPSLGYGYTF	TGCAGTGCTCCCTCCCTGGGATATGGCTACACCTTC
TRBV28	many	.	TRBJ2-1	CASKHNEQFF	TGTGCCAGCAAACACAATGAGCAGTTCTTC
TRBV5-1	.	TRBD2	TRBJ2-3	CASSFLAGETDTQYF	TGCGCCAGCAGCTTCCTAGCGGGGGAGACAGATACGCAGTATTTT
TRBV7-7	many	.	TRBJ2-5	CASSPQGVSQETQYF	TGTGCCAGCAGCCCACAGGGAGTATCCCAAGAGACCCAGTACTTC
TRBV28	many	.	TRBJ1-1	CASRGMNTEAFF	TGTGCCTCCCGAGGAATGAACACTGAAGCTTTCTTT
TRBV20-1	.	.	TRBJ2-5	CSAAIAAETQYF	TGCAGTGCTGCCATTGCGGCAGAGACCCAGTACTTC
TRBV7-6	many	TRBD1	TRBJ2-5	CASSPGTDQETQYF	TGTGCCAGCAGCCCCGGGACAGATCAAGAGACCCAGTACTTC
TRBV7-2	many	.	TRBJ1-5	CASTRNANQPQHF	TGTGCCAGCACCCGAAACGCCAATCAGCCCCAGCATTTT
TRBV28	many	.	TRBJ1-5	CASSSLGVSGNQPQHF	TGTGCCAGCAGCTCCCTTGGGGTATCGGGCAATCAGCCCCAGCATTTT
TRBV6-5	.	.	TRBJ2-3	CASGIPTDTQYF	TGTGCCAGCGGCATACCCACAGATACGCAGTATTTT
TRBV19	many	.	TRBJ1-5	CASKGGGNPGNQPQHF	TGTGCCAGTAAGGGTGGAGGGAACCCTGGCAATCAGCCCCAGCATTTT
TRBV5-6	few	TRBD1	TRBJ1-1	CASRPDRGSGTEAFF	TGTGCCAGCAGACCAGACAGGGGGTCGGGCACTGAAGCTTTCTTT
TRBV12-3/TRBV12-4	many	TRBD2	TRBJ2-1	CASRGLAGNEQFF	TGTGCCAGCAGGGGACTAGCGGGGAATGAGCAGTTCTTC
TRBV6-1	many	.	TRBJ1-6	CASSERGGSPLHF	TGTGCCAGCAGTGAACGAGGGGGTTCACCCCTCCACTTT
TRBV14	many	TRBD1	TRBJ1-1	CASRPRQGWGTEAFF	TGTGCCAGCAGACCCCGACAGGGGTGGGGCACTGAAGCTTTCTTT
TRBV5-4	few	.	TRBJ1-1	CASSLGPGRVEAFF	TGTGCCAGCAGCTTGGGTCCGGGCAGGGTTGAAGCTTTCTTT
TRBV29-1	few	.	TRBJ1-3	CSVEKLQSSGNTIYF	TGCAGCGTTGAAAAGCTGCAGAGCTCTGGAAACACCATATATTTT
TRBV4-1	many	.	TRBJ2-1	CASSQALLVNEQFF	TGCGCCAGCAGCCAGGCATTACTAGTTAATGAGCAGTTCTTC
TRBV15	many	TRBD1	TRBJ1-2	CATSRLLKTGGLGGYTF	TGTGCCACCAGCAGACTCCTTAAGACAGGGGGCTTGGGTGGCTACACCTTC
TRBV7-2	many	.	TRBJ2-3	CASSRTSWGTDTQYF	TGTGCCAGCAGCCGCACTTCCTGGGGCACAGATACGCAGTATTTT
TRBV6-5	.	.	TRBJ2-7	CASSYQDRSYEQYF	TGTGCCAGCAGTTACCAGGACAGAAGCTACGAGCAGTACTTC
TRBV7-6	many	.	TRBJ2-7	CASSLTGPYEQYF	TGTGCCAGCAGCTTAACGGGACCCTACGAGCAGTACTTC
TRBV7-2	many	.	TRBJ2-5	CASSSRGPQGETQYF	TGTGCCAGCAGCAGTCGGGGCCCTCAGGGAGAGACCCAGTACTTC